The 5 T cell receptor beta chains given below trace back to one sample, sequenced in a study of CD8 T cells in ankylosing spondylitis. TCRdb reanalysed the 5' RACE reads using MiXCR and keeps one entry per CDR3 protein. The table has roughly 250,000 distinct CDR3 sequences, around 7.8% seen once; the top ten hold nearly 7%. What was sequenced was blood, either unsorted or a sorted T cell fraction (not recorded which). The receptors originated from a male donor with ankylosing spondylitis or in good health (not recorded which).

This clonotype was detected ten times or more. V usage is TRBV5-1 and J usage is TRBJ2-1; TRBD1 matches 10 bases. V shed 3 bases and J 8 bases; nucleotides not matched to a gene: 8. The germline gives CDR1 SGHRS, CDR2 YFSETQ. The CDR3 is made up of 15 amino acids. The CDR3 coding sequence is TGCGCCAGCAGCTCCGACAGGGGGCGAACGTATGAGCAGTTCTTC. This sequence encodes CASSSDRGRTYEQFF.

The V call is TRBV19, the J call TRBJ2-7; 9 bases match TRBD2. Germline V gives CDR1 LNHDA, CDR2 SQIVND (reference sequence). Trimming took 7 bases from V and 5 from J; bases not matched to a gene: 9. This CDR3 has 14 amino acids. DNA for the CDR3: TGTGCCAGTACCTGGACTAGCGACCAAGACGAGCAGTACTTC. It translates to CASTWTSDQDEQYF.

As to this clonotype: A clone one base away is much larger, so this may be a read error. The CDR3: CTSSRTSGGPYNEQFF. DNA for the CDR3: TGCACCAGCAGCAGGACTAGCGGGGGGCCTTACAATGAGCAGTTCTTC. The V gene is TRBV5-1, the J gene TRBJ2-1; TRBD2 matches 14 bases. The germline V gene encodes CDR1 SGHRS and CDR2 YFSETQ. The CDR3 spans 16 residues.

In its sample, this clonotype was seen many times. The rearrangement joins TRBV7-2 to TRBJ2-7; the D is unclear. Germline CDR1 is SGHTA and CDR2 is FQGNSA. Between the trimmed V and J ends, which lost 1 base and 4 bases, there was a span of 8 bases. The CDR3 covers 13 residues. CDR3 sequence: CASSLGYLYEQYF. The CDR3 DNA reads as TGTGCCAGCAGCTTAGGGTATTTGTACGAGCAGTACTTC.

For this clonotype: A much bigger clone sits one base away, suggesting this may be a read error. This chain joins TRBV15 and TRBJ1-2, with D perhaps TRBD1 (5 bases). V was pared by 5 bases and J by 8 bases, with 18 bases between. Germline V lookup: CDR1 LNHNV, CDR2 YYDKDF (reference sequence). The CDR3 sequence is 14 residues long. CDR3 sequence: CATSPGGEAKGYTF. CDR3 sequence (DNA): TGTGCCACCAGCCCCGGGGGAGAGGCCAAGGGCTACACCTTC.